The sequence of this T cell receptor (beta chain) was determined in a study of CD8+ T cells in alopecia areata. Study-wide context: The share of scalp area affected provided the severity score for treated patients.

On this clone itself: The antigen is not known.

Noted treatment: oral pan-JAK inhibitor, 5-10 mg twice daily. Investigators isolated RNA and reverse transcribed it into cDNA to act as the sequencing template. Measured with immunoSEQ multiplex PCR; TCRdb has only the in-frame clones, and not every one. The sample has some 180,000 clones; 53% are singletons. Study-level points and caveats: Many expanded lesional clones stayed in scalp and blood while on tofacitinib.

The source material was CD8+ T cells sorted from blood, sampled at week 24, from a patient treated with tofacitinib. The source is a human donor with alopecia areata.

CDR3 nucleotides: TGTGCCAGCAGCTTAGGGGGGGCAGTTGAAGCTTTCTTT. This sequence encodes CASSLGGAVEAFF. The chain is built from TRBV5-6 and TRBJ1-1, with D possibly matching TRBD1 (6 bases). V lost 2 bases to trimming and J lost 7 bases, with 12 bases between them. Germline loops: CDR1 SGHDT, CDR2 YYEEEE. The CDR3 has 13 residues.